This T cell receptor (beta chain) appears in the sequencing data of a study of OX40 agonist ivuxolimab in advanced cancers. Looked up from germline, CDR1 is SGDLS and CDR2 is YYNGEE. The CDR3 is 19 residues long. V trimming: 0 bases; J trimming: 0 bases; junction bases outside the gene matches: 9. The assay was immunoSEQ multiplex PCR, and TCRdb's table has in-frame clones only and misses some. Counted here are about 120,000 clones, 80% to 90% occurring once; the ten biggest clones make up 0.5% to 0.7%. Here the sequenced sample was CD4+ or CD8+ T cells sorted from blood, taken in a trial of the OX40 agonist ivuxolimab. This rearrangement joins TRBV9 to TRBJ1-4, with 9 positions matching TRBD1. The TCR sequence derives from an adult with an advanced solid tumor such as melanoma, head and neck, liver or kidney cancer. The CDR3 region has the DNA TGTGCCAGCAGCGTAGGTTATGGGACAGGGTATGCAACTAATGAAAAACTGTTTTTT. Translation gives CASSVGYGTGYATNEKLFF.